The 17 T cell receptor beta chains presented below share a single source sample, sequenced in a study of blood T cell repertoires in COVID-19. The assay was immunoSEQ multiplex PCR, and TCRdb's table has in-frame clones only and misses some. The sample carries 150,000 to 200,000 clones, more than 85% recorded once. Sequencing input: peripheral blood. These TCRs come from a woman in her thirties with active or convalescent COVID-19.

The chain uses TRBV19 and TRBJ2-3; D remains unclear. Deletions cut 2 bases from V and 6 bases from J, with 6 bases between. Germline V gene sequence: CDR1 LNHDA, CDR2 SQIVND (reference sequence). This CDR3 has 12 amino acids. The CDR3 reads CASSISSDTQYF. DNA for the CDR3: TGTGCCAGTAGTATAAGCTCGGATACGCAGTATTTT.

The genes are TRBV2 and TRBJ2-2; no reliable D call. The CDR3 extends over 12 amino acids. Trimming cost V 4 bases and J 3 bases, with 3 bases left between them. Germline V gives CDR1 SNHLY, CDR2 FYNNEI. The CDR3 DNA is TGTGCCAGCAGTGTCGACACCGGGGAGCTGTTTTTT. Encoded protein: CASSVDTGELFF.

CDR3 sequence (DNA): TGTGCCAGCAGCCAAGATCGTCCGGACGAGCAGTACTTC. It translates to CASSQDRPDEQYF. This chain joins TRBV3-1 (or the pseudogene TRBV3-2) and TRBJ2-7; no firm D call. CDR3 length equals 13 residues. The V gene lost 0 bases and the J gene lost 5 bases, with 8 bases spanning the gap. CDR1 is LGHDT, CDR2 YNNKEL, per germline (reference sequence).

CDR3 residues: CASSFGRLAGEETQYF. The CDR3 DNA sequence: TGTGCCAGCAGCTTTGGTCGACTAGCGGGAGAAGAGACCCAGTACTTC. The rearrangement joins TRBV11-3 to TRBJ2-5, with 12 bases lining up with TRBD2. V lost 3 bases to trimming and J lost 3 bases; unmatched junction nucleotides: 5. CDR1 is SGHNT and CDR2 is YENEEA in the germline V gene. The CDR3 totals 16 residues.

J is TRBJ2-5 and V is TRBV4-1, with 7 bases lining up with TRBD1. CDR3 length: 16 amino acids. Germline CDR1 MGHRA, CDR2 YSYEKL. Trimming at V came to 3 bases and at J to 5 bases, leaving 12 bases not matched to a gene. The CDR3 DNA is TGCGCCAGCAGCCAGACAGGGTTCCCACCAACGGAGACCCAGTACTTC. It is translated as CASSQTGFPPTETQYF.

This clone was seen at least ten times. The gene calls are TRBV5-1 and TRBJ2-3; D may be TRBD2 (5 bases). Between the trimmed V and J ends, which lost 5 bases and 4 bases, there was a span of 14 bases. This CDR3 region has 14 residues. Germline V CDR1 and CDR2: SGHRS, YFSETQ. As DNA, the CDR3 is TGCGCCAGCAGGGTCCTCGCCGGGGCAGATACGCAGTATTTT. Translating gives CASRVLAGADTQYF.

This clone was seen a handful of times. This chain's CDR3 is CASSFGTGPDTQYF. The CDR3 region has the DNA TGTGCCAGTAGTTTCGGGACAGGGCCAGATACGCAGTATTTT. V usage is TRBV19 and J usage is TRBJ2-3; TRBD1 aligns across 9 bases. Looked up from germline, CDR1 is LNHDA and CDR2 is SQIVND (reference sequence). The CDR3 has 14 amino acids. Trimming at V came to 5 bases and at J to 4 bases, leaving 4 bases not matched to a gene.

The V call is TRBV28, the J call TRBJ2-7, with 16 bases matching TRBD2. The V segment lost 4 bases and the J segment 2 bases; nucleotides outside the gene matches: 14. Per the germline V gene, CDR1 is MDHEN and CDR2 is SYDVKM. CDR3 length: 20 amino acids. CDR3 DNA: TGTGCCAGCAGTTCACCAGGGGCCGGGACTAGCGGGGGGGCGACCTACGAGCAGTACTTC. Amino acid sequence: CASSSPGAGTSGGATYEQYF.

The rearrangement links TRBV5-1 to TRBJ2-2, with TRBD1 matching 10 bases. Unmatched junction bases numbered 3, after V lost 4 bases and J lost 6 bases. The CDR3 spans 14 residues. In germline, CDR1 is SGHRS, CDR2 YFSETQ. The CDR3 sequence is CASSAGTGAGELFF. The CDR3 DNA sequence: TGCGCCAGCAGCGCGGGGACAGGGGCCGGGGAGCTGTTTTTT.

The chain carries TRBV19 and TRBJ1-5, with 8 bases identical to TRBD1. Germline V gives CDR1 LNHDA, CDR2 SQIVND (reference sequence). V gave up 2 bases and J gave up 0 bases; unmatched junction bases: 15. There are 20 residues in the CDR3. In nucleotides, the CDR3 is TGTGCCAGTAGTATAAATGGGGCAGGGGGCGTTTTATTTAGCAATCAGCCCCAGCATTTT. Protein sequence: CASSINGAGGVLFSNQPQHF.

The sample holds one count of this clone. J is TRBJ1-1 and V is TRBV13, with a possible D match to TRBD1 (6 bases). Trimming pared 6 bases from V and 5 bases from J, leaving 13 bases between. The CDR3 is made up of 13 amino acids. CDR1 is PRHDT, CDR2 FYEKMQ, per germline (reference sequence). CDR3 DNA: TGTGCCAGCAGTTACAAACAGGGAACTGAAGCTTTCTTT. Translation: CASSYKQGTEAFF.

This rearrangement joins TRBV10-1 to TRBJ2-1; 10 bases agree with TRBD2. With 6 bases clipped from V and 3 bases from J, the junction kept 5 bases outside the gene matches. This CDR3 has 15 amino acids. Germline V gene data show CDR1 as WNHNN and CDR2 as SYGVQD (reference sequence). The CDR3 spells CASSRTSGYYNEQFF. Here the CDR3 DNA reads TGCGCCAGCAGCAGGACTAGCGGTTACTACAATGAGCAGTTCTTC.

V gene TRBV23-1 combines with J gene TRBJ1-6; TRBD1 matches at 11 bases. TRBV23-1 is reported as an ORF; its role is uncertain. Germline trimming cut 2 bases from V and 6 bases from J; bases unmatched to any gene: 12. There are 19 residues in the CDR3. In nucleotides, the CDR3 is TGCGCCAGCAGTCAAAGTTCCGGGACAGGGGGGAATCCTAATTCACCCCTCCACTTT. It codes for CASSQSSGTGGNPNSPLHF.

The chain combines TRBV2 with TRBJ1-2, with D tentatively TRBD1 (5 bases). Germline V CDR1 and CDR2: SNHLY, FYNNEI. The CDR3 is 13 amino acids. Trimming removed 6 bases at V and 4 bases at J, with 12 bases between. This CDR3 is CASRETATYGYTF. In DNA form, the CDR3 reads TGTGCCAGCAGAGAGACAGCTACCTATGGCTACACCTTC.

This clone was counted only a few times. The chain combines TRBV6-5 with TRBJ1-5, with TRBD1 as a possible D gene (5 bases). The ends were cut back, 4 bases at V and 8 bases at J, with 15 bases in the middle. This CDR3 region has 14 residues. Germline V gene data show CDR1 as MNHEY and CDR2 as SVGAGI. CDR3 sequence (DNA): TGTGCCAGCAGTTCGAACACAGGACGCGAGCCCCAGCATTTT. Translation gives CASSSNTGREPQHF.

The chain carries TRBV19 and TRBJ1-2; D perhaps matches TRBD1 (5 bases). The V gene lost 8 bases and the J gene lost 4 bases, with 11 bases spanning the gap. The CDR3 contains 12 residues. CDR1 LNHDA and CDR2 SQIVND come from the germline V gene (reference sequence). Here the CDR3 reads CASSDSSYGYTF. CDR3 DNA sequence: TGTGCCAGTTCCGACAGCTCCTATGGCTACACCTTC.

The chain employs TRBV25-1 and TRBJ1-2, with 8 bases that match TRBD1. The CDR3 covers 14 residues. Germline CDR1 and CDR2: MGHDK and SYGVNS. With V trimmed by 4 bases and J by 5 bases, 6 bases remained unmatched. The CDR3 sequence is CASSAADRVYGYTF. CDR3 coding DNA: TGTGCCAGCAGTGCGGCGGACAGGGTTTATGGCTACACCTTC.